The clone carrying this T cell receptor beta chain was detected a few times. Its cognate antigen is unknown. The entry originates in a study of T cell repertoires in cytomegalovirus infection. Study overall: HLA-B-restricted CMV epitopes that are well studied, plus recently identified HLA-C-restricted ones, were used by the study.

Findings and limits, study-wide: The ex vivo response was dominated by HLA-C-restricted CMV-specific TCR beta clonotypes.

MiXCR, run by TCRdb on the reads, gives a single entry per CDR3 protein. The table has roughly 350,000 distinct CDR3 sequences, about a third seen once; the top ten hold roughly 14%. CDR1 is SGHDN and CDR2 is FVKESK in the germline V gene. The CDR3 has 15 amino acids. The germline V and J ends were trimmed by 0 bases and 8 bases, with 14 bases remaining between them. The V call is TRBV14, the J call TRBJ2-1; TRBD1 might be the D (5 bases). The sequencing here drew on cultured PBMCs, taken from culture after CMV antigen stimulation. This TCR was recovered from a human donor in good health (CMV status not recorded). Some clones in this sample may be carry-over from other donors' samples. CDR3 loop: CASSQDRWTSDEQFF. The CDR3 DNA sequence: TGTGCCAGCAGCCAAGATCGCTGGACAAGCGATGAGCAGTTCTTC. The full variable domain, rest sourced from reference TRBV14 and TRBJ2-1, is EAGVTQFPSHSVIEKGQTVTLRCDPISGHDNLYWYRRVMGKEIKFLLHFVKESKQDESGMPNNRFLAERTGGTYSTLKVQPAELEDSGVYFCASSQDRWTSDEQFFGPGTRLTVL.